This T cell receptor beta chain came from a study of blood T cell repertoires in COVID-19. Study-wide background: Samples taken during acute and convalescent COVID-19 were collected in the United States, Italy and Spain. Nucleic acid was either cDNA or gDNA, and it came from T cells, B-cell-depleted T cells, or PBMCs.

In the source study's methods: Nucleated cell counts were estimated from reference gene primer amplification. The table came from immunoSEQ multiplex PCR; TCRdb's copy has only in-frame clones and leaves some out. V and J calls and clone size are those listed in that table; D and trimming were worked out from the DNA. This sample has more than 200,000 clones; more than 65% occur once, and the top ten carry approximately 4%. CDR1 and CDR2 from the germline V gene are SGDLS and YYNGEE. This CDR3 is 15 amino acids long. V gave up 1 base and J gave up 7 bases, with 18 bases separating them. The sample comprised peripheral blood. The sequence derives from a man aged 45-65 years with active or convalescent COVID-19. V is TRBV9 and J is TRBJ2-7; tentative D call: TRBD2 (5 bases). The CDR3: CASSVFPGVDYEQYF. The CDR3 region has the DNA TGTGCCAGCAGCGTATTTCCCGGGGTAGATTATGAGCAGTACTTC.